The 27 T cell receptor beta chains below come from one sample, sequenced in a study of early T cells in non-severe SARS-CoV-2 infection. TCRdb used MiXCR to reprocess the 5' RACE reads, holding one entry per CDR3 protein. The sample has around 58,000 distinct CDR3 sequences, around 4.6% seen once. The specimen was whole blood. These receptors were collected from an adult who was a healthcare worker with PCR-confirmed SARS-CoV-2 infection or an uninfected control (not recorded which).

The chain is built from TRBV2 and TRBJ2-7, with TRBD2 matching over 12 bases. The V segment lost 6 bases and the J segment 5 bases; nucleotides outside the gene matches: 8. CDR3 length: 15 amino acids. Per the germline V gene, CDR1 is SNHLY and CDR2 is FYNNEI. This CDR3 reads CASSERLAGDNEQYF. In nucleotides, the CDR3 is TGTGCCAGCAGCGAAAGACTAGCGGGAGATAACGAGCAGTACTTC. Together with reference TRBV2 and TRBJ2-7, the CDR3 gives the full variable domain: EPEVTQTPSHQVTQMGQEVILRCVPISNHLYFYWYRQILGQKVEFLVSFYNNEISEKSEIFDDQFSVERPDGSNFTLKIRSTKLEDSAMYFCASSERLAGDNEQYFGPGTRLTVT.

By frequency in the sample, this clonotype is medium-sized. The chain is built from TRBV5-8 and TRBJ2-4; D perhaps matches TRBD1 (7 bases). Trimming left V 0 bases short and J 9 bases short, with 13 bases between. This CDR3 region has 14 residues. In germline, CDR1 is SGHTS, CDR2 YDEGEE. CDR3 loop: CASSLVGGGSIQYF. CDR3 nucleotides: TGTGCCAGCAGCTTGGTCGGAGGGGGCAGCATTCAGTACTTC. Full variable domain (remainder filled in from reference TRBV5-8 and TRBJ2-4): EAGVTQSPTHLIKTRGQQATLRCSPISGHTSVYWYQQALGLGLQFLLWYDEGEERNRGNFPPRFSGRQFPNYSSELNVNALELEDSALYLCASSLVGGGSIQYFGAGTRLSVL.

This chain links TRBV11-2 with TRBJ1-2; a possible D gene is TRBD1 (6 bases). Germline V CDR1 and CDR2: SGHAT, FQNNGV. V lost 4 bases to trimming and J lost 4 bases, with 13 bases between them. This CDR3 has 14 amino acids. CDR3 residues: CASSSARTAYGYTF. In DNA, the CDR3 is TGTGCCAGCAGCTCCGCCAGGACAGCCTATGGCTACACCTTC.

This clonotype was seen many times. The chain recombines TRBV19 with TRBJ1-2; D is undetermined. V lost 0 bases, J lost 4 bases, and 9 bases lay in between. CDR1 and CDR2 from the germline V gene are LNHDA and SQIVND (reference sequence). The CDR3 sequence is 14 residues long. CDR3: CASSIDTASYGYTF. CDR3 bases: TGTGCCAGTAGTATAGACACAGCCAGCTATGGCTACACCTTC.

This chain uses TRBV30 with TRBJ2-7, with 7 bases lining up with TRBD1. Per the germline V gene, CDR1 is GTSNPN and CDR2 is SVGIG (reference sequence). V gave up 4 bases and J gave up 2 bases; unmatched junction bases: 5. The CDR3 has 13 residues. CDR3 loop: CAWTEGATYEQYF. The CDR3, as DNA: TGTGCCTGGACTGAGGGGGCCACCTACGAGCAGTACTTC.

This clonotype was detected ten times or more. This rearrangement joins TRBV24-1 to TRBJ1-5; D remains ambiguous. This CDR3 spans 16 amino acids. Trimming shortened V by 5 bases and J by 4 bases, and 17 bases separated the two germline ends. Germline CDR1 is KGHDR and CDR2 is SFDVKD. Here the CDR3 DNA reads TGTGCCACCAGTGCGTGTCTGCTCTGCAGGAATCAGCCCCAGCATTTT. Translation: CATSACLLCRNQPQHF.

DNA of the CDR3: TGTGCCAGCAGCTCCACCGGGACACACTACACCGGGGAGCTGTTTTTT. Encoded protein: CASSSTGTHYTGELFF. V and J are TRBV7-8 and TRBJ2-2, with D maybe TRBD1 (6 bases). Germline lookup yields CDR1 SGHVS and CDR2 FQNEAQ. This CDR3 contains 16 residues. V was pared by 4 bases and J by 3 bases, with 15 bases between.

The sample holds many counts of this clonotype. The chain combines TRBV7-8 with TRBJ2-1; D might be TRBD2 (6 bases). The V end lost 7 bases, the J end lost 7 bases, and 23 bases lay between the germline ends. Germline CDR1 reads SGHVS; CDR2 reads FQNEAQ. This CDR3 is built from 16 residues. CDR3 sequence reads: CASTRRDGSAVNEQFF. The CDR3 DNA is TGTGCCAGCACCCGGAGGGACGGGTCGGCGGTTAATGAGCAGTTCTTC.

This clonotype occurred many times. The chain uses TRBV9 and TRBJ2-3, with TRBD2 matching 12 bases. CDR3 length equals 17 residues. The V gene end was trimmed by 4 bases and the J gene end by 5 bases; junction bases not matched to a gene: 11. Germline-derived CDR1 and CDR2 are SGDLS and YYNGEE. CDR3: CASSLQPLAGGGDTQYF. DNA of the CDR3: TGTGCCAGCAGCCTACAGCCACTAGCGGGGGGTGGAGATACGCAGTATTTT.

This clonotype was recorded a few times. The chain couples TRBV9 to TRBJ1-6; possible D gene TRBD1, 6 bases. The V gene lost 4 bases and the J gene lost 9 bases, with 17 bases spanning the gap. Germline lookup yields CDR1 SGDLS and CDR2 YYNGEE. The CDR3 covers 15 residues. CDR3 DNA: TGTGCCAGCAGCTCATCCACAGGGCAAGGTTCACCCCTCCACTTT. Its protein is CASSSSTGQGSPLHF.

The rearrangement uses TRBV20-1 and TRBJ2-1, with 11 bases matching TRBD2. The germline gives CDR1 DFQATT, CDR2 SNEGSKA (reference sequence). J lost 9 bases, V lost 2 bases, and 6 bases had no gene match. The length of the CDR3 is 14 residues. CDR3 coding DNA: TGCAGTGCTAGAATCACTAGCGGGAGTCGTGAGCAGTTCTTC. This codes for CSARITSGSREQFF.

Comments on this clonotype: A single base separates this from a much larger clone, so it may be a read error. The chain combines TRBV11-3 with TRBJ2-2; a weak D match, TRBD1 (6 bases). This CDR3 comprises 16 residues. V was trimmed by 1 base and J by 2 bases, leaving 11 bases between them. Germline V gene sequence: CDR1 SGHNT, CDR2 YENEEA. DNA for the CDR3: TGTGCCAGCAGCTTAGTGCAGGGGACCAACACCGGGGAGCTGTTTTTT. Encoded protein: CASSLVQGTNTGELFF.

The sample holds many counts of this clonotype. The chain recombines TRBV6-2 or TRBV6-3 with TRBJ2-3, with 8 bases that match TRBD1. CDR3 length: 13 residues. Germline CDR1 MNHEY, CDR2 SVGEGT. The junction had 5 bases not matched to a gene; V was cut back by 7 bases and J by 5 bases. The DNA of the CDR3 is TGTGCCAGCACTTCACAGGGGGGAGATACGCAGTATTTT. Protein: CASTSQGGDTQYF.

This clonotype appeared a few times. The CDR3 loop reads CSAQGWGDNEKLFF. The DNA for the CDR3 is TGCAGTGCTCAGGGGTGGGGGGATAATGAAAAACTGTTTTTT. The chain has TRBV20-1 and TRBJ1-4, with TRBD1 as a possible D gene (6 bases). Per germline, CDR1 DFQATT and CDR2 SNEGSKA (reference sequence). The CDR3 is 14 amino acids. V lost 5 bases to trimming and J lost 4 bases, with 14 bases between them.

This clonotype appeared a few times. This rearrangement joins TRBV29-1 to TRBJ2-7; possibly TRBD1 for D (5 bases). This CDR3 has 13 residues. Trimming removed 7 bases at V and 2 bases at J, with 15 bases between. Germline CDR1 reads SQVTM; CDR2 reads ANQGSEA. In DNA, the CDR3 is TGCAGCGCACTAACGGACATAGCCTACGAGCAGTACTTC. It is translated as CSALTDIAYEQYF.

This clonotype was detected many times. The genes are TRBV5-1 and TRBJ2-1; 13 bases match TRBD2. V lost 0 bases to trimming and J lost 9 bases; unmatched junction nucleotides: 9. From germline, CDR1 is SGHRS and CDR2 YFSETQ. This CDR3 is 17 amino acids long. The chain's CDR3 is CASSLATSGGFSPEQFF. For the CDR3, the DNA is TGCGCCAGCAGCTTGGCGACTAGCGGGGGGTTTTCCCCTGAGCAGTTCTTC.

This chain uses TRBV19 with TRBJ1-5; TRBD1 is a possible D gene (6 bases). Germline CDR1 is LNHDA and CDR2 is SQIVND (reference sequence). V was clipped by 6 bases and J by 3 bases, with 15 bases between them. The CDR3 extends over 15 amino acids. CDR3 bases: TGTGCCAGTAGAAGGGGGGGAAACTTCAATCAGCCCCAGCATTTT. Translated: CASRRGGNFNQPQHF. Based on the CDR3 plus reference TRBV19 and TRBJ1-5, the full variable domain is DGGITQSPKYLFRKEGQNVTLSCEQNLNHDAMYWYRQDPGQGLRLIYYSQIVNDFQKGDIAEGYSVSREKKESFPLTVTSAQKNPTAFYLCASRRGGNFNQPQHFGDGTRLSIL.

This clonotype was seen ten or more times. The CDR3: CSPSLSSGADGYTF. The CDR3 DNA is TGCAGCCCCTCCCTTTCCTCAGGGGCGGATGGCTACACCTTC. This chain connects TRBV29-1 to TRBJ1-2, with D perhaps TRBD1 (6 bases). The CDR3 has 14 amino acids. Germline V CDR1 and CDR2: SQVTM, ANQGSEA. Deletions cut 8 bases from V and 6 bases from J, with 22 bases between.

This clonotype showed up many times. The chain links TRBV21-1 to TRBJ1-2. TRBV21-1 is a recognized pseudogene. The CDR3 runs 11 residues. The chain's CDR3 is CASSALKGYTF. CDR3 DNA: TGTGCCAGCAGCGCCTTAAAAGGCTACACCTTC.

In this sample, this clonotype turned up many times. The V and J genes are TRBV25-1 and TRBJ2-7, with 8 bases fitting TRBD1. With V trimmed by 4 bases and J by 5 bases, 10 bases remained unmatched. The germline gives CDR1 MGHDK, CDR2 SYGVNS. The CDR3 extends over 15 amino acids. CDR3 in amino acids: CASSAPSQGAHEQYF. Written as DNA, the CDR3 is TGTGCCAGCAGTGCCCCATCTCAGGGGGCACACGAGCAGTACTTC.

V gene TRBV28 combines with J gene TRBJ2-1, with 11 bases matching TRBD2. Unmatched junction bases numbered 13, after V lost 3 bases and J lost 6 bases. The germline V gene has CDR1 MDHEN and CDR2 SYDVKM. The CDR3 extends over 18 amino acids. The CDR3 here is CASSFDRTLAGGINEQFF. In DNA, the CDR3 is TGTGCCAGCAGTTTTGACAGGACCCTAGCGGGGGGTATCAATGAGCAGTTCTTC.

This clonotype was seen repeatedly, ten times or more. This chain joins TRBV5-4 and TRBJ2-5; TRBD2 might be the D (5 bases). Trimming shortened V by 4 bases and J by 5 bases, and 12 bases separated the two germline ends. There are 13 residues in the CDR3. Germline CDR1 is SGHNT and CDR2 is YYREEE (reference sequence). Here the CDR3 reads CASSLDLRETQYF. The CDR3, as DNA: TGTGCCAGCAGCCTGGACTTGAGGGAGACCCAGTACTTC.

This chain connects TRBV20-1 to TRBJ2-7; 9 nucleotides line up with TRBD2. V shed 4 bases, J shed 0 bases, and the junction held 4 bases outside the gene matches. CDR1 and CDR2 (germline): DFQATT, SNEGSKA (reference sequence). The CDR3 is made up of 14 amino acids. CDR3 amino acids: CSAKTSGSSYEQYF. The CDR3 region has the DNA TGCAGTGCTAAGACTAGCGGAAGCTCCTACGAGCAGTACTTC.

This clonotype turned up a few times. The rearrangement uses TRBV18 and TRBJ2-7; D gene ambiguous. The V gene's germline CDR1 is KGHSH and CDR2 LQKENI. With 4 bases removed from V and 7 bases from J, the gap between germline ends came to 17 bases. CDR3 length: 14 amino acids. In nucleotides, the CDR3 is TGTGCCAGCTCACAGGTCTGGGGTGACGAAGAGCAGTACTTC. This translates into CASSQVWGDEEQYF. The full variable domain, its missing parts supplied by reference TRBV18 and TRBJ2-7, is NAGVMQNPRHLVRRRGQEARLRCSPMKGHSHVYWYRQLPEEGLKFMVYLQKENIIDESGMPKERFSAEFPKEGPSILRIQQVVRGDSAAYFCASSQVWGDEEQYFGPGTRLTVT.

Ten or more counts support this clonotype. The chain has TRBV7-9 and TRBJ1-1, with TRBD1 matching 9 bases. J was trimmed by 0 bases and V by 3 bases; bases with no gene match: 17. Per germline, CDR1 SEHNR and CDR2 FQNEAQ (reference sequence). The CDR3 is made up of 20 amino acids. CDR3 bases: TGTGCCAGCAGCTTGGTCCCGGGACAGGGTTTCCCAGATATGAACACTGAAGCTTTCTTT. As protein: CASSLVPGQGFPDMNTEAFF.

V is TRBV7-2 and J is TRBJ2-7, with 8 nucleotides matching TRBD2. The germline CDR1 and CDR2 sequences are SGHTA and FQGNSA. This CDR3 is built from 14 residues. The V gene end was trimmed by 3 bases and the J gene end by 6 bases; junction bases not matched to a gene: 7. CDR3 sequence: CASSLDRAGGEQYF. DNA of the CDR3: TGTGCCAGCAGCTTGGATCGCGCGGGGGGCGAGCAGTACTTC.

This clonotype appeared a few times. The gene calls are TRBV6-6 and TRBJ2-7; D ambiguous. Trimming shortened V by 2 bases and J by 0 bases, and 5 bases separated the two germline ends. Germline loops: CDR1 MNHNY, CDR2 SVGAGI (reference sequence). The CDR3 sequence is 13 residues long. CDR3 coding DNA: TGTGCCAGCAGTTACCGGTCCTCCTACGAGCAGTACTTC. It encodes CASSYRSSYEQYF.